This T cell receptor beta chain is from a study of regulatory T cells in long-lasting Graves disease. The study, taken as a whole, reports: Repertoires from persistent disease leaned toward TRBV28, TRBJ1-2 and TRBJ2-5. Having only a small sample size may have limited accuracy.

V trimming: 1 base; J trimming: 0 bases; junction bases outside the gene matches: 9. Germline V gives CDR1 SGHDN, CDR2 FVKESK. This CDR3 is 19 amino acids long. Concerning this clonotype: Its antigen is unidentified.

Time point meaning: persistent/refractory GD, antithyroid drugs over 5 years with positive TRAb. With RNA extracted from PBMCs as input, the TCR library was made. EDTA tubes held roughly 9.2 milliliters of peripheral blood from each patient. In building TCR beta libraries, iRepertoire HTBI primers were used together with Arm-PCR of CDR3 regions. MiXCR was run by TCRdb on the multiplex PCR reads, yielding one entry per CDR3 protein. The table lists 400,000 to 500,000 distinct CDR3 sequences, around a fifth of them singletons. The receptor was isolated from a female donor with Graves disease. The material was peripheral blood mononuclear cells (PBMCs), obtained when the disease was refractory, from a patient treated with antithyroid drugs. This rearrangement joins TRBV14 to TRBJ2-2, with 9 bases identical to TRBD1. DNA for the CDR3: TGTGCCAGCAGCCAAGTGGGGACAGGGACCCCCTCGAACACCGGGGAGCTGTTTTTT. Protein: CASSQVGTGTPSNTGELFF.